This is a list of T cell receptor beta chains from one sample in a study of Ad26.COV2.S vaccination and SARS-CoV-2 variants. Here immunoSEQ multiplex PCR was the method, and the copy in TCRdb shows in-frame clones only, minus some. The sample contains about 180,000 clones, around 85% of which appear only once. The sequencing used peripheral blood, collected after recovery from COVID-19. The receptors come from a human donor who had recovered from COVID-19. Both conserved end residues are part of each CDR3. A D gene is named only where the DNA matches it firmly. For some rows the clone size is stated as once, few or many, or as a class when expanded; others skip it.

v_call	clone_size	j_call	d_call	cdr3_nt	cdr3_aa
TRBV11-1	NA	TRBJ2-7	NA	TGTGCCAGCAGCTTAAGGGGAACCTACGAGCAGTACTTC	CASSLRGTYEQYF
TRBV4-2	NA	TRBJ2-3	TRBD2	TGTGCCAGCAGCCAAGATCCCAGCGGGGGGCACGGGGGGACGGGTACGCAGTATTTT	CASSQDPSGGHGGTGTQYF
TRBV15	NA	TRBJ1-5	NA	TGTGCCACCAGCAGAGCTTGGGCAGGGGATCAGCCCCAGCATTTT	CATSRAWAGDQPQHF
TRBV19	NA	TRBJ1-1	NA	TGTGCCAGTAGTATCGTACGGGAAGTATTGAACACTGAAGCTTTCTTT	CASSIVREVLNTEAFF
TRBV25-1	few	TRBJ1-1	NA	TGTGCCAGCAGTGGTCGGCGGGCGAGGACCACTGAAGCTTTCTTT	CASSGRRARTTEAFF
TRBV7-9	NA	TRBJ2-3	TRBD2	TGTGCCAGCAGCACCATTTGGCCCCCGACTAGCGGGAGCGCAGATACGCAGTATTTT	CASSTIWPPTSGSADTQYF
TRBV7-9	NA	TRBJ2-6	NA	TGTGCCCCGGGGCGGGGCAGCTCTGGGGCCAACGTCCTGACTTTC	CAPGRGSSGANVLTF
TRBV3-1/TRBV3-2	NA	TRBJ1-6	NA	TGTGCCAGCAGCCAAGGAACATTATTGTCCGAGGGTTCACCCCTCCACTTT	CASSQGTLLSEGSPLHF
TRBV12-3/TRBV12-4	NA	TRBJ1-2	NA	TGTGCCAGCAGGGGGGGCGGGAGTCGTGGCTACACCTTC	CASRGGGSRGYTF
TRBV28	NA	TRBJ1-1	NA	TGTGCCAGCATAGGTACAGTCGAAGCTTTCTTT	CASIGTVEAFF
TRBV30	NA	TRBJ1-1	TRBD1	TGTGCCTGGATTACTTTAGGGGGCCTTGGGACTGAAGCTTTCTTT	CAWITLGGLGTEAFF
TRBV27	NA	TRBJ2-1	TRBD2	TGTGCCAGCAGCGGGCTAGCGGACTTGAATGAGCAGTTCTTC	CASSGLADLNEQFF
TRBV10-2	NA	TRBJ2-2	NA	TGCGCCAGCCGTCGGAGGGGGCGAACGAACACCGGGGAGCTGTTTTTT	CASRRRGRTNTGELFF
TRBV5-1	NA	TRBJ2-1	TRBD2	TGCGCCAGCAGCTTGGACAGCGGGAGTCTTGGCTCTGCAAATGAGCAGTTCTTC	CASSLDSGSLGSANEQFF
TRBV29-1	NA	TRBJ1-1	NA	TGCAGCGTTGAAGGTCTGGTCAGGGGAAACACTGAAGCTTTCTTT	CSVEGLVRGNTEAFF
TRBV6-5	NA	TRBJ2-3	NA	TGTGCCAGCAGTAATGTGGGTTCGGGAGATACGCAGTATTTT	CASSNVGSGDTQYF
TRBV19	NA	TRBJ2-3	NA	TGTGCCAGTAGGAGTGAAGGGGAGGATACGCAGTATTTT	CASRSEGEDTQYF
TRBV15	NA	TRBJ2-5	NA	TGTGCCACCAGCAGAGAGGGTAGACAGGGAGGGACCCAGTACTTC	CATSREGRQGGTQYF